The 9 T cell receptor beta chains below all came from one sample that was sequenced in a study of cytomegalovirus exposure and HLA in healthy donors. The primer mix had 60 Vbeta and 13 Jbeta primers. The protocol was immunoSEQ multiplex PCR, while the TCRdb copy is restricted to in-frame clones and leaves out a portion. Altogether some 200,000 clones are present, roughly 9.5% being singletons, with the ten largest covering 1% to 1.5%. The sequenced material came from PBMCs. The receptors were sampled from a woman in her thirties in good health and CMV-seropositive.

The rearrangement links TRBV5-5 to TRBJ1-1, with TRBD1 matching 9 bases. The germline V gene encodes CDR1 SGHKS and CDR2 YYEKEE (reference sequence). With V trimmed by 3 bases and J by 0 bases, 0 bases remained unmatched. The CDR3 sequence is 14 residues long. For the CDR3, the DNA is TGTGCCAGCAGCTGGACAGGGGTGAACACTGAAGCTTTCTTT. Translation gives CASSWTGVNTEAFF.

This clone has only a few counts. The rearrangement joins TRBV4-1 to TRBJ2-1; the D is unclear. The germline V and J ends were trimmed by 0 bases and 12 bases, with 6 bases remaining between them. This CDR3 has 11 amino acids. Germline V gives CDR1 MGHRA, CDR2 YSYEKL. CDR3 DNA sequence: TGCGCCAGCAGCCAAGAGACTGGGCAGTTCTTC. This encodes CASSQETGQFF.

This clone was detected a few times. The genes are TRBV30 and TRBJ2-5; TRBD1 might be the D (8 bases). Germline V CDR1 and CDR2: GTSNPN, SVGIG (reference sequence). The CDR3 runs 15 residues. V was cut by 1 base and J by 4 bases, with 16 bases left in between. CDR3 protein: CAWSDTGGVAETQYF. The DNA of the CDR3 is TGTGCCTGGAGTGATACAGGGGGGGTTGCAGAGACCCAGTACTTC.

The chain carries TRBV7-6 and TRBJ2-5, with 11 bases identical to TRBD2. The CDR3 is 16 residues long. With 3 bases clipped from V and 5 bases from J, the junction kept 8 bases outside the gene matches. From germline, CDR1 is SGHVS and CDR2 FNYEAQ. CDR3 amino acids: CASSFTSGSVWETQYF. The CDR3 DNA follows: TGTGCCAGCAGCTTCACTAGCGGGAGCGTTTGGGAGACCCAGTACTTC.

This clone was detected only a few times. J is TRBJ1-5 and V is TRBV7-2, with D unclear. The CDR3 loop spans 12 amino acids. Germline lookup yields CDR1 SGHTA and CDR2 FQGNSA. Trimming pared 4 bases from V and 6 bases from J, leaving 7 bases between. The CDR3 DNA reads as TGTGCCAGCAGCTCGTATAGTCAGCCCCAGCATTTT. This translates into CASSSYSQPQHF.

In DNA, the CDR3 is TGTGACAGAAGCTCAGGGAAAGGCACTGAAGCTTTCTTT. Protein sequence: CDRSSGKGTEAFF. The V gene is TRBV5-4, the J gene TRBJ1-1; tentative D call: TRBD1 (5 bases). Germline assignment: CDR1 SGHNT and CDR2 YYREEE (reference sequence). The CDR3 contains 13 residues.

The rearrangement links TRBV6-4 to TRBJ2-2; 8 bases fit TRBD2. The ends lost 8 bases at V and 2 bases at J; junction bases unmatched: 10. CDR1 and CDR2 (germline): MRHNA, SNTAGT. The CDR3 is made up of 16 amino acids. CDR3 in DNA: TGTGCCAGCGGGACTGATACTAGCGGAAACACCGGGGAGCTGTTTTTT. This encodes CASGTDTSGNTGELFF.

The rearrangement joins TRBV5-1 to TRBJ1-4, with D possibly TRBD1 on 6 matching bases. The germline CDR1 and CDR2 sequences are SGHRS and YFSETQ. This CDR3 contains 15 residues. Deletions cut 0 bases from V and 8 bases from J, with 14 bases between. CDR3 residues: CASSLEGGLEEKLFF. Here the CDR3 DNA reads TGCGCCAGCAGCTTGGAGGGGGGGCTGGAGGAAAAACTGTTTTTT.

The gene calls are TRBV29-1 and TRBJ2-2; possibly TRBD2 for D (5 bases). Trimming removed 3 bases at V and 4 bases at J, with 12 bases between. CDR1 is SQVTM, CDR2 ANQGSEA, per germline. The CDR3 covers 14 residues. The CDR3 loop reads CSVDRGIGTGELFF. CDR3 coding DNA: TGCAGCGTTGATCGGGGTATTGGCACCGGGGAGCTGTTTTTT.